Described below is a single TCR beta chain sequence and its context. Antigen specificity is unknown. In the same sample, other DNA sequences code for this CDR3. This sample stems from a study of shared clonotypes between healthy human individuals. Study-wide points: With a few donors compared, 4% to 5.5% of naive CD4 clonotypes were shared. Some clonotypes were shared by all four sorted-subset donors, while others were not shared. The non-shared ones had lower generation probabilities than the shared ones. Represented genetic and exposure-history diversity was restricted by having few donors.

CD45RO-negative, CCR7-selected cells formed the naive CD8 fraction, which excluded terminally differentiated effector memory CD45RA+ cells. Using immunoSEQ multiplex PCR, the repertoire was profiled, and TCRdb retains in-frame clones only, with some absent. The table shows roughly 2.1 million clones, with 85% to 95% occurring only once. V shed 5 bases and J 4 bases; nucleotides not matched to a gene: 5. This CDR3 is built from 14 residues. The germline CDR1 and CDR2 sequences are MNHEY and SMNVEV (reference sequence). The rearrangement links TRBV27 to TRBJ2-7, with 10 bases that match TRBD2. The sample comprised naive CD8+ T cells from PBMCs. This receptor was taken from a man between 18 and 29 years old in good health. Some clones in this sample may be carry-over from other donors' samples. Here the CDR3 DNA reads TGTGCCAGCAGTCCTAGGACTAGCGGTTACGAGCAGTACTTC. It yields the protein CASSPRTSGYEQYF.